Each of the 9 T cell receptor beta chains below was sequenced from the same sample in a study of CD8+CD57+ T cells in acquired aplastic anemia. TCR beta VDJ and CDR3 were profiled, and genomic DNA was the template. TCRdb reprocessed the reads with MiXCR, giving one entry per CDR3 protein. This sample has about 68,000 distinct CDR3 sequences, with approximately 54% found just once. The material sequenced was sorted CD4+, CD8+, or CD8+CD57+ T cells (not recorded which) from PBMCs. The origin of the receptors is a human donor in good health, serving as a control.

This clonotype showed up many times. CDR3 nucleotide sequence: TGTGCCAGCAGGACCATAGGGACAGGGAACACTGAAGCTTTCTTT. Its translation: CASRTIGTGNTEAFF. The chain employs TRBV5-4 and TRBJ1-1; 8 positions match TRBD1. Germline CDR1 reads SGHNT; CDR2 reads YYREEE (reference sequence). This CDR3 is built from 15 residues. J gave up 1 base and V 5 bases, and 7 bases lay outside the gene matches.

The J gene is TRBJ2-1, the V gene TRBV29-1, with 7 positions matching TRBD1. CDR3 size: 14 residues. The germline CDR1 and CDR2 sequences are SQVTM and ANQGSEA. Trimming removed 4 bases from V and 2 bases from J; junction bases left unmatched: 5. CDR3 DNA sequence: TGCAGCGTTGTCCTCGGGACAGCCTACAATGAGCAGTTCTTC. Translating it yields CSVVLGTAYNEQFF.

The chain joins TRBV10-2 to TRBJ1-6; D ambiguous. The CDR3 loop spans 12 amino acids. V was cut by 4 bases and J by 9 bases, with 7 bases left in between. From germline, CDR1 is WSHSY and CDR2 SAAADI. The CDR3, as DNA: TGCGCCAGCAGTGTAGGTAGTTCACCCCTCCACTTT. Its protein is CASSVGSSPLHF.

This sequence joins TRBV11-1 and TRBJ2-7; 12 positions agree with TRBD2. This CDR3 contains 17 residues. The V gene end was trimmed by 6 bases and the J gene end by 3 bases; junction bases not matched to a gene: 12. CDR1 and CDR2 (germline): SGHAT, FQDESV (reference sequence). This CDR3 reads CASSPRLAGALGYEQYF. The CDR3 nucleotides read TGTGCCAGCAGTCCACGACTAGCGGGAGCTCTGGGCTACGAGCAGTACTTC.

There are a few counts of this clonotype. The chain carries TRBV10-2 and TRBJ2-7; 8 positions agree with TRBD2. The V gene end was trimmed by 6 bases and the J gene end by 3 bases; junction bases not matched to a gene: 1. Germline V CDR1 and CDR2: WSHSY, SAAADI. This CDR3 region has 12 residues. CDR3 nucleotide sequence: TGCGCCAGCAGACTAGCGGACTACGAGCAGTACTTC. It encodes CASRLADYEQYF.

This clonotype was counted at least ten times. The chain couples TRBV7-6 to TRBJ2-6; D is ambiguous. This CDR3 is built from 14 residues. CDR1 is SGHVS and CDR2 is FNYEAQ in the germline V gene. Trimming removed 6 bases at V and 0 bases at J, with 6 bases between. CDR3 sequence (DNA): TGTGCCAGCAGTTTAAGCTCTGGGGCCAACGTCCTGACTTTC. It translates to CASSLSSGANVLTF. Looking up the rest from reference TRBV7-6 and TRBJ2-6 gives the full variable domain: GAGVSQSPRYKVTKRGQDVALRCDPISGHVSLYWYRQALGQGPEFLTYFNYEAQQDKSGLPNDRFSAERPEGSISTLTIQRTEQRDSAMYRCASSLSSGANVLTFGAGSRLTVL.

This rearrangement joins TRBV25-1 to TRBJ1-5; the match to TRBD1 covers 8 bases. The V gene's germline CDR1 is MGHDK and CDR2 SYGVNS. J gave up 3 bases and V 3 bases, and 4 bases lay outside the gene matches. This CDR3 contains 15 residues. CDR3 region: CASSEDRDPNQPQHF. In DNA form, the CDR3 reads TGTGCCAGCAGTGAGGACAGGGATCCCAATCAGCCCCAGCATTTT.

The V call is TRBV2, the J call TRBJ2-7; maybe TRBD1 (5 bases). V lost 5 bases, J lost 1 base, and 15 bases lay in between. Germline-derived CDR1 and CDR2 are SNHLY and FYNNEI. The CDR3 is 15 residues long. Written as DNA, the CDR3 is TGTGCCAGCAGTTTCCAGGGTTACAATTCCTACGAGCAGTACTTC. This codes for CASSFQGYNSYEQYF.

CDR3 DNA sequence: TGTGCCAGTACTGCCGCGGATCCCTACGAGCAGTACTTC. Translation gives CASTAADPYEQYF. The rearrangement links TRBV25-1 to TRBJ2-7, with unresolved D. The CDR3 length is 13 residues. CDR1 is MGHDK, CDR2 SYGVNS, per germline. V lost 9 bases, J lost 2 bases, and 14 bases lay in between.